One and the same sample provided the 6 T cell receptor beta chains below, sequenced in a study of blood T cell repertoires in COVID-19. Produced via immunoSEQ multiplex PCR; TCRdb's table is partial and in-frame only. Among 65,000 to 90,000 clones, 80% to 85% were seen once, and the ten largest hold 25% to 30%. The sequenced sample was peripheral blood. The source is a human donor in a cohort sampled during active COVID-19.

The rearrangement links TRBV7-9 to TRBJ2-5; a weak D match, TRBD2 (5 bases). V gave up 4 bases and J gave up 1 base, with 16 bases separating them. Germline-derived CDR1 and CDR2 are SEHNR and FQNEAQ (reference sequence). This CDR3 contains 16 residues. DNA for the CDR3: TGTGCCAGCAGCTCGGATTTCCGGGGTAGCCAAGAGACCCAGTACTTC. Encoded protein: CASSSDFRGSQETQYF.

V and J are TRBV27 and TRBJ1-3; possibly TRBD1 for D (6 bases). This CDR3 region has 15 residues. Germline V gene data show CDR1 as MNHEY and CDR2 as SMNVEV (reference sequence). Trimming took off 5 bases at V and 5 bases at J, with 16 bases between the two ends. This CDR3 is CASSEYRDIRNTIYF. The DNA of the CDR3 is TGTGCCAGCAGTGAATACCGGGACATCAGAAACACCATATATTTT.

The rearrangement links TRBV12-3 or TRBV12-4 to TRBJ1-2; D not certain. V was shortened by 3 bases and J by 7 bases, with 9 bases between the two germline ends. This CDR3 region has 12 residues. Here the CDR3 DNA reads TGTGCCAGCAGTTTTAGTAGAGGTGGCTACACCTTC. Amino acid sequence: CASSFSRGGYTF.

Written as DNA, the CDR3 is TGTGCCAGCACCCCGGGACTAGCGAGCTACGAGCAGTACTTC. Translation gives CASTPGLASYEQYF. The rearrangement links TRBV2 to TRBJ2-7; TRBD2 aligns across 10 bases. Trimming cost V 7 bases and J 3 bases; bases outside gene matches: 6. Looked up from germline, CDR1 is SNHLY and CDR2 is FYNNEI. This CDR3 contains 14 residues.

The chain has TRBV6-5 and TRBJ1-4, with TRBD1 as a possible D gene (5 bases). Germline V gene sequence: CDR1 MNHEY, CDR2 SVGAGI. This CDR3 has 14 residues. With 6 bases removed from V and 5 bases from J, the gap between germline ends came to 13 bases. The CDR3 region has the DNA TGTGCCAGCAGACCAGGGTTGGGGAATGAAAAACTGTTTTTT. Translation gives CASRPGLGNEKLFF.

The chain employs TRBV5-6 and TRBJ2-2, with 8 bases fitting TRBD1. Trimming cost V 4 bases and J 0 bases; bases outside gene matches: 2. CDR3 length equals 15 residues. The germline V gene encodes CDR1 SGHDT and CDR2 YYEEEE. The CDR3 sequence is CASSGQGSNTGELFF. DNA for the CDR3: TGTGCCAGCAGCGGACAGGGTTCGAACACCGGGGAGCTGTTTTTT.